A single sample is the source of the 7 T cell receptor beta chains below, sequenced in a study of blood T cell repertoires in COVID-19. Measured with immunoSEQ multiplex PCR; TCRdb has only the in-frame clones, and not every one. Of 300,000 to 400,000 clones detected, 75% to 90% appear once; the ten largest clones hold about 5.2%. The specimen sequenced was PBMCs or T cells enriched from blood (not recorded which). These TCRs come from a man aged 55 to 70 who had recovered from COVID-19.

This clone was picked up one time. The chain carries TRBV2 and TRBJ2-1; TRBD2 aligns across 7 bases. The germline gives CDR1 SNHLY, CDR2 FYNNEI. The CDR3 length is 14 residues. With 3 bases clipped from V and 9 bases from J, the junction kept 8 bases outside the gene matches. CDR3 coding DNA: TGTGCCAGCAGTGAGTCGAGCGGGATTGTTGAGCAGTTCTTC. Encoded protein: CASSESSGIVEQFF.

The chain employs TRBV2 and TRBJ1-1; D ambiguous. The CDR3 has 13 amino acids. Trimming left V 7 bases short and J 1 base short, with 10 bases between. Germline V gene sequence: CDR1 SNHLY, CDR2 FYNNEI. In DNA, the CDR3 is TGTGCCAGCACTGTCGCGCCGAACACTGAAGCTTTCTTT. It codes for CASTVAPNTEAFF.

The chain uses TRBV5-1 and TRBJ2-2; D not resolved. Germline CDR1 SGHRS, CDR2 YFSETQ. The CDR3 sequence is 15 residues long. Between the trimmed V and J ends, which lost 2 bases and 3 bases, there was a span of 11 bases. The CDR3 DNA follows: TGCGCCAGCAGCTTTGCACGTTCGGACACCGGGGAGCTGTTTTTT. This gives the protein CASSFARSDTGELFF.

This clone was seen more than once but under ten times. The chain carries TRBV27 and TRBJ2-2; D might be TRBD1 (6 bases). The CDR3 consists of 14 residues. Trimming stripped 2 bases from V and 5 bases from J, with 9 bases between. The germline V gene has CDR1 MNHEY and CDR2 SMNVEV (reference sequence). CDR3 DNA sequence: TGTGCCAGCAGTTTAGTCCAGGGGACCGGGGAGCTGTTTTTT. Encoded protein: CASSLVQGTGELFF.

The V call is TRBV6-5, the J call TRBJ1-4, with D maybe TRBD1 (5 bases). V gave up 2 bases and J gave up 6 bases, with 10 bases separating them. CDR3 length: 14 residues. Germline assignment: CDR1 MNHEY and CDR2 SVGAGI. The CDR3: CASSYRGTDEKLFF. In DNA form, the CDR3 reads TGTGCCAGCAGTTACAGGGGAACGGATGAAAAACTGTTTTTT.

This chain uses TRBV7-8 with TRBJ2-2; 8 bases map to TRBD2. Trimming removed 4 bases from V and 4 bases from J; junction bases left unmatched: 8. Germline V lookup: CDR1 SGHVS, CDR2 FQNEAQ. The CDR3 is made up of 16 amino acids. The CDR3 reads CASSSNRLARTGELFF. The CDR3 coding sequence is TGTGCCAGCAGCTCAAATCGACTAGCGCGCACCGGGGAGCTGTTTTTT.

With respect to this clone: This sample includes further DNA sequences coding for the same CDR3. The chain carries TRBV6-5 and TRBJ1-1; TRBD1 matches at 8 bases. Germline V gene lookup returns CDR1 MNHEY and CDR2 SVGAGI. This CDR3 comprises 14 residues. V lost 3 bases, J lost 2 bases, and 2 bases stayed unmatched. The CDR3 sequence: CASSYDRGNTEAFF. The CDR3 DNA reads TGTGCCAGCAGTTATGACAGGGGAAACACTGAAGCTTTCTTT.